This entry features one T cell receptor (beta chain) sequence. As yet, its antigen is unknown. These data originate in a study of cytomegalovirus exposure and HLA in healthy donors. Whole-study findings and limits: Certain indistinguishable V segments, among them TRBV6-2 and TRBV6-3, were excluded.

J gave up 0 bases and V 6 bases, and 5 bases lay outside the gene matches. The V gene's germline CDR1 is MNHNS and CDR2 SASEGT. This CDR3 spans 14 amino acids. The PCR employed 60 Vbeta primers together with 13 Jbeta primers. Clones were read by immunoSEQ multiplex PCR, and TCRdb kept only the in-frame ones, dropping some. This sample carries about 160,000 clones, approximately 80% of them seen once, and the ten largest clones take 2.4%. V is TRBV6-1 and J is TRBJ2-7, with TRBD1 identical over 7 bases. Sequencing used PBMCs. The sequence derives from a male donor in good health and CMV-seronegative. This chain's CDR3 is CASSPDRSSYEQYF. CDR3 bases: TGTGCCAGCAGCCCGGACAGGAGCTCCTACGAGCAGTACTTC.